The 2 T cell receptor beta chains in this list originate from one sample, sequenced in a study of T cells after yellow fever vaccination. TCRdb passed the 5' RACE reads through MiXCR, listing each CDR3 protein once. The sample has approximately 250,000 distinct CDR3 sequences; approximately 6.3% are singletons. Sequenced here: CD4+ T cells sorted from PBMCs, sampled on the day of the yellow fever booster vaccination. Receptor source: a man aged 25-45 years who received the YFV17D yellow fever vaccine.

The V gene is TRBV5-6, the J gene TRBJ2-1, with D perhaps matching TRBD1 or TRBD2 (5 bases each). This CDR3 has 13 residues. Per germline, CDR1 SGHDT and CDR2 YYEEEE. The V and J ends lost 4 bases and 8 bases respectively, with 13 bases between them. The CDR3: CASSPGLLDEQFF. DNA of the CDR3: TGTGCCAGCAGCCCGGGGCTGTTGGATGAGCAGTTCTTC. The full variable domain, completed using reference TRBV5-6 and TRBJ2-1, is DAGVTQSPTHLIKTRGQQVTLRCSPKSGHDTVSWYQQALGQGPQFIFQYYEEEERQRGNFPDRFSGHQFPNYSSELNVNALLLGDSALYLCASSPGLLDEQFFGPGTRLTVL.

This clonotype was detected only a few times. This chain links TRBV27 with TRBJ2-2, with 10 bases matching TRBD1. Trimming took 5 bases from V and 5 from J; bases not matched to a gene: 5. The CDR3 runs 15 residues. In germline, CDR1 is MNHEY, CDR2 SMNVEV (reference sequence). The DNA for the CDR3 is TGTGCCAGCAGTCCCTCGGGACAGGGGACCGGGGAGCTGTTTTTT. Translation gives CASSPSGQGTGELFF.